This note documents a single T cell receptor (beta chain) sequence. Source study methods: Using reference gene primer amplification, nucleated cell counts were estimated. Using immunoSEQ multiplex PCR, the repertoire was profiled, and TCRdb retains in-frame clones only, with some absent. V and J calls and clone size come straight from that table; D and trimming were deduced from the DNA. The sample lists about 300,000 clones, about 82% occurring once. The data are from a study of blood T cell repertoires in COVID-19. Background on the study: Acute and convalescent COVID-19 samples came from the United States, Italy and Spain. PBMCs, B-cell-depleted T cells, or T cells provided the cDNA or gDNA that made up the material.

Germline CDR1 reads SEHNR; CDR2 reads FQNEAQ (reference sequence). This CDR3 has 11 amino acids. V was shortened by 4 bases and J by 2 bases, with 2 bases between the two germline ends. The chain recombines TRBV7-9 with TRBJ1-2; D ambiguous. The sample taken for sequencing was peripheral blood. The TCR sequence derives from a woman between 50 and 59 years old with acute or convalescent COVID-19. Here the CDR3 DNA reads TGTGCCAGCAGCTCGAACTATGGCTACACCTTC. Its translation: CASSSNYGYTF. The full variable domain, its missing parts supplied by reference TRBV7-9 and TRBJ1-2, is DTGVSQNPRHKITKRGQNVTFRCDPISEHNRLYWYRQTLGQGPEFLTYFQNEAQLEKSRLLSDRFSAERPKGSFSTLEIQRTEQGDSAMYLCASSSNYGYTFGSGTRLTVV.